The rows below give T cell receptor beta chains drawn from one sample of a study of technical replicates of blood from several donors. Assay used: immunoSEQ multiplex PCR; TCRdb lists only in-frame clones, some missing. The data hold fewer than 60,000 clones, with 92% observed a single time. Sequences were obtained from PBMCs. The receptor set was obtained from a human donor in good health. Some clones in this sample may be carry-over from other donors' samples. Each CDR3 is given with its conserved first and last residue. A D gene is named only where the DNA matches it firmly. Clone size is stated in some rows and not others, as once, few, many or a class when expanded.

DNA: TGTGCCAGCAGAGCGGACAGGGCGATCGGGGAGCTGTTTTTT
CDR3: CASRADRAIGELFF
size: once
D: TRBD1
J: TRBJ2-2
V: TRBV5-4

DNA: TGCAGCGTTGAAGGGGGCGCGGGGATGAACACTGAAGCTTTCTTT
CDR3: CSVEGGAGMNTEAFF
size: NA
D: NA
J: TRBJ1-1
V: TRBV29-1

DNA: TGTGCCAGCAGCCAAGATGGGACAGGGGTTCGGGAGACCCAGTACTTC
CDR3: CASSQDGTGVRETQYF
size: NA
D: TRBD1
J: TRBJ2-5
V: TRBV4-2

DNA: TGTGCCAGCAGTGAAGGCCTGCGTTTAGGGGGACAGCCCCAGCATTTT
CDR3: CASSEGLRLGGQPQHF
size: NA
D: NA
J: TRBJ1-5
V: TRBV6-1

DNA: TGTGCCAGCAGCGTCGGGGGGCGAAGCTCCTACAATGAGCAGTTCTTC
CDR3: CASSVGGRSSYNEQFF
size: NA
D: NA
J: TRBJ2-1
V: TRBV9

DNA: TGCGCCAGCAGCTTCTTACTACACGGCTCTAGGACTGAAGCTTTCTTT
CDR3: CASSFLLHGSRTEAFF
size: once
D: NA
J: TRBJ1-1
V: TRBV5-1

DNA: TGTGCCAGCAGCTTGTCCAGAAACACTGAAGCTTTCTTT
CDR3: CASSLSRNTEAFF
size: NA
D: NA
J: TRBJ1-1
V: TRBV5-6

DNA: TGTGCCAGCAGCGTGAAAGGAGGGAACACTGAAGCTTTCTTT
CDR3: CASSVKGGNTEAFF
size: few
D: NA
J: TRBJ1-1
V: TRBV9

DNA: TGTGCCAGCTCACCGGACGGGGAGCTTGGAGGCTACACCTTC
CDR3: CASSPDGELGGYTF
size: NA
D: NA
J: TRBJ1-2
V: TRBV18

DNA: TGCGCCAGCAGCTTGGGACAGGACCCGGAGACCCAGTACTTC
CDR3: CASSLGQDPETQYF
size: once
D: NA
J: TRBJ2-5
V: TRBV5-1

DNA: TGTGCCAGCAGTAACCGGGACAGGGGTAGTGAAAAACTGTTTTTT
CDR3: CASSNRDRGSEKLFF
size: NA
D: TRBD1
J: TRBJ1-4
V: TRBV6-6

DNA: TGTGCCAGCAGCTTAGGAACCGGGACAGCGCTCACGAGCTACACCTTC
CDR3: CASSLGTGTALTSYTF
size: NA
D: TRBD1
J: TRBJ1-2
V: TRBV11-2

DNA: TGTGCCAGCAGTTACTCGACAGCCTACGAGCAGTACTTC
CDR3: CASSYSTAYEQYF
size: NA
D: NA
J: TRBJ2-7
V: TRBV6-5

DNA: TGTGCCAGCAGCCAAGAGACAGGTTCACCCCTCCACTTT
CDR3: CASSQETGSPLHF
size: NA
D: NA
J: TRBJ1-6
V: TRBV14

DNA: TGTGCCAGCAGCCAAGGGACTAGCGGGGGTTGGACCCAGTACTTC
CDR3: CASSQGTSGGWTQYF
size: NA
D: TRBD2
J: TRBJ2-5
V: TRBV4-2

DNA: TGTGCCAGCTCACCACTGGCAGGTAACACTGAAGCTTTCTTT
CDR3: CASSPLAGNTEAFF
size: NA
D: NA
J: TRBJ1-1
V: TRBV18

DNA: TGTGCCGCTAGGGCGGCAGCGGGAGAGTTTATAGGGGGCACAGATACGCAGTATTTT
CDR3: CAARAAAGEFIGGTDTQYF
size: NA
D: TRBD2
J: TRBJ2-3
V: TRBV10-3

DNA: TGTGCCAGCAGTTCCGGGGGGAGGTTTGAAGCTTTCTTT
CDR3: CASSSGGRFEAFF
size: NA
D: NA
J: TRBJ1-1
V: TRBV6-5

DNA: TGTGCCAGCGGTAGGGAACAGGCATATTCACCCCTCCACTTT
CDR3: CASGREQAYSPLHF
size: NA
D: NA
J: TRBJ1-6
V: TRBV2

DNA: TGTGCCACGTGGCCATATGTCGGTGGCCGACTACCCACAGATACGCAGTATTTT
CDR3: CATWPYVGGRLPTDTQYF
size: NA
D: NA
J: TRBJ2-3
V: TRBV27

DNA: TGTGCCAGCAGTGACCTCTCCGGGACACATAACACTGAAGCTTTCTTT
CDR3: CASSDLSGTHNTEAFF
size: NA
D: NA
J: TRBJ1-1
V: TRBV25-1

DNA: TGTGCCAGCAGTTACCGGGGAGGGGGCTACACCTTC
CDR3: CASSYRGGGYTF
size: NA
D: NA
J: TRBJ1-2
V: TRBV6-5

DNA: TGTGCCAGCAGTAGACATAACACTGAAGCTTTCTTT
CDR3: CASSRHNTEAFF
size: NA
D: NA
J: TRBJ1-1
V: TRBV6-4

DNA: TGTGCCAGCAGCTTAGCGCGATTTGAGCCCCAGCATTTT
CDR3: CASSLARFEPQHF
size: NA
D: NA
J: TRBJ1-5
V: TRBV7-8

DNA: TGTGCCACACACAAGAACACCGGGGAGCTGTTTTTT
CDR3: CATHKNTGELFF
size: NA
D: NA
J: TRBJ2-2
V: TRBV2

DNA: TGCGCCAGCAGCCAAGAACGAGCCGGGGAGGGGGGCACAGATACGCAGTATTTT
CDR3: CASSQERAGEGGTDTQYF
size: NA
D: NA
J: TRBJ2-3
V: TRBV4-1

DNA: TGTGCCAGCAGCTCGATGGACAGGGTTTATGGCTACACCTTC
CDR3: CASSSMDRVYGYTF
size: NA
D: TRBD1
J: TRBJ1-2
V: TRBV7-2

DNA: TGTGCCAGCAGACGGACAGGGGCGGAGTACAATGAGCAGTTCTTC
CDR3: CASRRTGAEYNEQFF
size: NA
D: TRBD1
J: TRBJ2-1
V: TRBV6-5

DNA: TGTGCCAGCAGCTTGGGTAGGGGGTCCTACGAGCAGTACTTC
CDR3: CASSLGRGSYEQYF
size: NA
D: NA
J: TRBJ2-7
V: TRBV5-8

DNA: TGTGCCAGCACCTCGGGAGTCGGTAATGAAAAACTGTTTTTT
CDR3: CASTSGVGNEKLFF
size: NA
D: NA
J: TRBJ1-4
V: TRBV9

DNA: TGTGCCAGCAGTGAGCACACTAGCAATCAGCCCCAGCATTTT
CDR3: CASSEHTSNQPQHF
size: NA
D: NA
J: TRBJ1-5
V: TRBV2

DNA: TGTGCCAGCAGGAAGGGGACACCTTCTTCCCACGAGCAGTACTTC
CDR3: CASRKGTPSSHEQYF
size: NA
D: NA
J: TRBJ2-7
V: TRBV6-5

DNA: TGTGCCAGCAGCCAGGGGGCGTGGGGCATCAATGAGCAGTTCTTC
CDR3: CASSQGAWGINEQFF
size: NA
D: TRBD1
J: TRBJ2-1
V: TRBV7-9

DNA: TGTGCCAGCAGCTTGGTTCCCAGCTACGAGCAGTACTTC
CDR3: CASSLVPSYEQYF
size: NA
D: NA
J: TRBJ2-7
V: TRBV5-4

DNA: TGTGCCAGCAGCTGGGACGACAGGGCCAATCAGCCCCAGCATTTT
CDR3: CASSWDDRANQPQHF
size: NA
D: TRBD1
J: TRBJ1-5
V: TRBV5-5

DNA: TGTGCCAGCAGTGGGGGGGCGTTTCAGCCCCAGCATTTT
CDR3: CASSGGAFQPQHF
size: NA
D: NA
J: TRBJ1-5
V: TRBV6-6

DNA: TGCGCCAGCAGCTTGTCGACAGGGGGCTCTGGAAACACCATATATTTT
CDR3: CASSLSTGGSGNTIYF
size: NA
D: TRBD1
J: TRBJ1-3
V: TRBV5-1

DNA: TGTGCCAGCAGAATACCCAGGGGATCACCCCTCCACTTT
CDR3: CASRIPRGSPLHF
size: NA
D: NA
J: TRBJ1-6
V: TRBV2

DNA: TGCGCCAGCAGCCAAGATGAGGGGGAGGGCACTGAAGCTTTCTTT
CDR3: CASSQDEGEGTEAFF
size: NA
D: NA
J: TRBJ1-1
V: TRBV4-1

DNA: TGTGCCAGCAGCTTAATGCCGGGACAGAATTACGAGCAGTACTTC
CDR3: CASSLMPGQNYEQYF
size: NA
D: TRBD1
J: TRBJ2-7
V: TRBV7-3

DNA: TGTGCCAGCAGCTTAGCGCTAGGGGCAGCGGGAGATCTTGGGACCCAGTACTTC
CDR3: CASSLALGAAGDLGTQYF
size: few
D: TRBD2
J: TRBJ2-5
V: TRBV7-9

DNA: TGTGCCACCAGCCATGTGGTTATCACTTATGGCTACACCTTC
CDR3: CATSHVVITYGYTF
size: NA
D: NA
J: TRBJ1-2
V: TRBV15

DNA: TGTGCCAGCAGCCAGCGGGGGTACAGGGGGCACGAGCAGTACTTC
CDR3: CASSQRGYRGHEQYF
size: NA
D: NA
J: TRBJ2-7
V: TRBV9

DNA: TGTGCCAGCAGCCCCGGGCCTAGCGGGAGGGCCCTCAATGAGCAGTTCTTC
CDR3: CASSPGPSGRALNEQFF
size: few
D: TRBD2
J: TRBJ2-1
V: TRBV5-4

DNA: TGTGCCAGCAGTGCTACAGGGGCAACTAATGAAAAACTGTTTTTT
CDR3: CASSATGATNEKLFF
size: NA
D: TRBD1
J: TRBJ1-4
V: TRBV25-1

DNA: TGTGCCAGCAGGGTAGCGGGGGCGAATGAGCAGTTCTTC
CDR3: CASRVAGANEQFF
size: NA
D: TRBD2
J: TRBJ2-1
V: TRBV7-2

DNA: TGTGCCAGCAGCCAAGATTTCGTAGCGACGGAGACCCAGTACTTC
CDR3: CASSQDFVATETQYF
size: NA
D: NA
J: TRBJ2-5
V: TRBV4-2

DNA: TGCGCCAGCAGCCAAGGCGGCATCCAAGAGACCCAGTACTTC
CDR3: CASSQGGIQETQYF
size: NA
D: NA
J: TRBJ2-5
V: TRBV4-1

DNA: TGTGCCAGCAGCCCAGGGGCAGGAGCCTACGAGCAGTACTTC
CDR3: CASSPGAGAYEQYF
size: NA
D: NA
J: TRBJ2-7
V: TRBV7-9

DNA: TGTGCCAGCAGTAGATCTGGCAGCCTCTCAGGGAATGAGCAGTTCTTC
CDR3: CASSRSGSLSGNEQFF
size: once
D: NA
J: TRBJ2-1
V: TRBV7-2

DNA: TGTGCCAGCAGGGGAGGCATAGCGGCTACCTACGAGCAGTACTTC
CDR3: CASRGGIAATYEQYF
size: NA
D: NA
J: TRBJ2-7
V: TRBV6-5

DNA: TGTGCCAGCTCACCCTTAAGGGGGCTCAATGAGCAGTTCTTC
CDR3: CASSPLRGLNEQFF
size: once
D: TRBD1
J: TRBJ2-1
V: TRBV18

DNA: TGTGCCAGCGTAAGACAGGGATTTGATGGCTACACCTTC
CDR3: CASVRQGFDGYTF
size: NA
D: TRBD1
J: TRBJ1-2
V: TRBV6-1

DNA: TGTGCCAGCAGCTTAGGTGGGAGGGGCTCGGGCACTGAAGCTTTCTTT
CDR3: CASSLGGRGSGTEAFF
size: NA
D: NA
J: TRBJ1-1
V: TRBV7-8